The 21 T cell receptor beta chains below come from one sample, sequenced in a study of breast tumors, draining lymph nodes, adjacent tissues. Samples came from axillary lymph nodes draining the breast cancer. TCRdb itself ran the multiplex PCR reads through MiXCR, one entry per CDR3 protein. The sample shows over 200,000 distinct CDR3 sequences, roughly a third of them seen only once. The sequenced material came from axillary lymph node tissue. These TCRs come from a female donor with breast cancer. Some clones in this sample may be carry-over from other donors' samples.

The sample holds many counts of this clonotype. The chain is built from TRBV10-3 and TRBJ2-3; 8 bases are a match to TRBD2. Per germline, CDR1 ENHRY and CDR2 SYGVKD. The CDR3 covers 16 residues. V dropped 0 bases and J dropped 5; count of bases not matched to a gene: 7. CDR3 sequence: CAISESPGGERDTQYF. Written as DNA, the CDR3 is TGTGCCATCAGTGAGTCACCGGGAGGGGAGAGAGATACGCAGTATTTT.

This clonotype was counted at least ten times. This sequence joins TRBV2 and TRBJ2-5; D is unclear. Germline values: CDR1 SNHLY, CDR2 FYNNEI. The CDR3 has 13 residues. Trimming removed 4 bases from V and 5 bases from J, with 11 bases in between. CDR3 amino acids: CASSVYYSETQYF. In DNA form, the CDR3 reads TGTGCCAGCAGTGTTTATTACTCGGAGACCCAGTACTTC.

This rearrangement joins TRBV27 to TRBJ1-2; D perhaps matches TRBD1 (6 bases). Germline CDR1 reads MNHEY; CDR2 reads SMNVEV (reference sequence). This CDR3 spans 15 amino acids. Trimming stripped 4 bases from V and 6 bases from J, with 18 bases between. The CDR3 coding sequence is TGTGCCAGCAGTTCCCTACAGGGCCCGGTCAATGGCTACACCTTC. Encoded protein: CASSSLQGPVNGYTF.

The V call is TRBV29-1, the J call TRBJ2-3, with a possible D match to TRBD2 (6 bases). The CDR3 runs to 15 residues. The germline V and J ends were trimmed by 6 bases and 0 bases, with 16 bases remaining between them. CDR1 is SQVTM and CDR2 is ANQGSEA in the germline V gene. The CDR3 nucleotides read TGCAGCGTAGCGTTTAGCGGATCTAGCACAGATACGCAGTATTTT. Its protein is CSVAFSGSSTDTQYF.

The chain combines TRBV7-2 with TRBJ1-1, with D unclear. There are 16 residues in the CDR3. Trimming removed 7 bases from V and 0 bases from J, with 18 bases in between. Germline V gene sequence: CDR1 SGHTA, CDR2 FQGNSA. The CDR3 coding sequence is TGTGCCAGCACTCCGCAGAGGAGGGTTATGAACACTGAAGCTTTCTTT. It encodes CASTPQRRVMNTEAFF.

This clonotype was detected ten times or more. The chain joins TRBV7-6 to TRBJ2-7; 11 bases agree with TRBD1. Germline trimming cut 5 bases from V and 2 bases from J; bases unmatched to any gene: 17. CDR3 length: 19 amino acids. Germline V lookup: CDR1 SGHVS, CDR2 FNYEAQ. The CDR3 nucleotides read TGTGCCAGCAGCGGAAGGGACAGGGGGTCCCCGGGGGGGACCTACGAGCAGTACTTC. It yields the protein CASSGRDRGSPGGTYEQYF.

This clonotype was counted many times. V is TRBV2 and J is TRBJ2-7; 7 positions agree with TRBD1. Germline assignment: CDR1 SNHLY and CDR2 FYNNEI. The CDR3 has 13 residues. V shed 6 bases, J shed 5 bases, and the junction held 7 bases outside the gene matches. The CDR3 region is CASRHRGLNEQYF. The CDR3 coding sequence is TGTGCCAGCAGACACAGGGGTTTAAACGAGCAGTACTTC.

This clonotype showed up just once. The J gene is TRBJ1-4, the V gene TRBV2; D is unresolved. Trimming took off 1 base at V and 4 bases at J, with 7 bases between the two ends. The CDR3 covers 14 residues. Germline V gives CDR1 SNHLY, CDR2 FYNNEI. In nucleotides, the CDR3 is TGTGCCAGCAGTGAAGGACGGGGTAATGAAAAACTGTTTTTT. It encodes CASSEGRGNEKLFF.

There are many counts of this clonotype. The chain employs TRBV2 and TRBJ2-2; D might be TRBD2 (5 bases). From germline, CDR1 is SNHLY and CDR2 FYNNEI. Trimming took off 8 bases at V and 1 base at J, with 14 bases between the two ends. This CDR3 has 15 amino acids. CDR3 amino acids: CASSGRQLNTGELFF. The DNA of the CDR3 is TGTGCCAGCTCGGGAAGGCAGCTGAACACCGGGGAGCTGTTTTTT. The whole variable domain, filled in from reference TRBV2 and TRBJ2-2, reads EPEVTQTPSHQVTQMGQEVILRCVPISNHLYFYWYRQILGQKVEFLVSFYNNEISEKSEIFDDQFSVERPDGSNFTLKIRSTKLEDSAMYFCASSGRQLNTGELFFGEGSRLTVL.

This clonotype was recorded at least ten times. The gene calls are TRBV11-2 and TRBJ2-7, with D uncertain. V was pared by 6 bases and J by 4 bases, with 13 bases between. Germline V lookup: CDR1 SGHAT, CDR2 FQNNGV. The CDR3 runs 13 residues. CDR3 residues: CASRPPYDYEQYF. The CDR3 DNA follows: TGTGCCAGCAGACCACCTTACGATTACGAGCAGTACTTC.

V usage is TRBV27 and J usage is TRBJ1-5, with D hard to call. Germline CDR1 MNHEY, CDR2 SMNVEV (reference sequence). V lost 5 bases and J 4 bases, leaving 6 bases between the germline ends. The CDR3 is 12 residues long. The CDR3 region has the DNA TGTGCCAGCAGTACCTTGAATCAGCCCCAGCATTTT. Encoded protein: CASSTLNQPQHF.

This clonotype was counted at least ten times. This chain uses TRBV7-6 with TRBJ1-2, with 8 bases identical to TRBD1. V trimming: 5 bases; J trimming: 4 bases; junction bases outside the gene matches: 9. CDR1 SGHVS and CDR2 FNYEAQ come from the germline V gene. This CDR3 contains 15 residues. DNA for the CDR3: TGTGCCAGCAGCCCGGGGGACAGGCTAGGCTATGGCTACACCTTC. This sequence encodes CASSPGDRLGYGYTF. The full variable domain, with the rest looked up from reference TRBV7-6 and TRBJ1-2, is GAGVSQSPRYKVTKRGQDVALRCDPISGHVSLYWYRQALGQGPEFLTYFNYEAQQDKSGLPNDRFSAERPEGSISTLTIQRTEQRDSAMYRCASSPGDRLGYGYTFGSGTRLTVV.

In regard to this clonotype: A read error is possible here, since a much larger clone lies one base away. This chain joins TRBV12-5 and TRBJ1-5, with D unresolved. Trimming cost V 3 bases and J 4 bases, with 10 bases left between them. The CDR3 loop spans 14 amino acids. Per the germline V gene, CDR1 is LGHNT and CDR2 is FRNRAP. CDR3 DNA: TGTGCTAGTGGTTTCCCAGGAAGGAATCAGCCCCAGCATTTT. Its protein is CASGFPGRNQPQHF.

This clonotype was found many times. The DNA for the CDR3 is TGTGCCAGCAGCTTACGGACAGGGATTAACTATGGCTACACCTTC. Encoded protein: CASSLRTGINYGYTF. The genes are TRBV7-9 and TRBJ1-2, with 8 nucleotides matching TRBD1. CDR1 and CDR2 (germline): SEHNR, FQNEAQ (reference sequence). Trimming at V came to 2 bases and at J to 1 base, leaving 3 bases not matched to a gene. CDR3 length: 15 amino acids.

In regard to this clonotype: A read error may account for a junction end that differs from germline. V and J are TRBV7-6 and TRBJ2-3; D gene ambiguous. Germline V CDR1 and CDR2: SGHVS, FNYEAQ. This CDR3 contains 13 residues. The CDR3 DNA reads TGTGCCAGCAGCTTTAAACTCACAGATGCGCAGTATTTT. Amino acid sequence: CASSFKLTDAQYF.

This rearrangement joins TRBV5-1 to TRBJ1-4, with TRBD1 as a possible D gene (5 bases). This CDR3 is built from 13 residues. Trimming stripped 4 bases from V and 4 bases from J, with 8 bases between. The germline V gene has CDR1 SGHRS and CDR2 YFSETQ. The CDR3 protein is CASSRDSNEKLFF. The CDR3, as DNA: TGCGCCAGCAGCCGCGACAGTAATGAAAAACTGTTTTTT. Full variable domain (missing parts from reference TRBV5-1 and TRBJ1-4): KAGVTQTPRYLIKTRGQQVTLSCSPISGHRSVSWYQQTPGQGLQFLFEYFSETQRNKGNFPGRFSGRQFSNSRSEMNVSTLELGDSALYLCASSRDSNEKLFFGSGTQLSVL.

This clonotype was recorded at least ten times. This chain uses TRBV5-1 with TRBJ2-3; 8 positions match TRBD2. V gave up 8 bases and J gave up 0 bases; unmatched junction bases: 8. The CDR3 has 15 amino acids. CDR1 SGHRS and CDR2 YFSETQ come from the germline V gene. The CDR3: CASKHLAGSTDTQYF. CDR3 sequence (DNA): TGCGCCAGTAAACACTTAGCGGGGAGCACAGATACGCAGTATTTT.

This clonotype came up many times. This rearrangement joins TRBV11-3 to TRBJ2-7, with TRBD1 matching over 9 bases. The CDR3 is made up of 15 amino acids. Germline CDR1 is SGHNT and CDR2 is YENEEA. The V and J ends lost 4 bases and 4 bases, in that order; junction bases with no gene match: 8. CDR3 in DNA: TGTGCCAGCAGCTCGAGGGACAGGGCAAGGTACGAGCAGTACTTC. Its protein is CASSSRDRARYEQYF.

The table lists this clonotype with many counts. V usage is TRBV5-8 and J usage is TRBJ2-2; 8 nucleotides agree with TRBD1. The CDR3 spans 14 residues. V dropped 5 bases and J dropped 6; count of bases not matched to a gene: 6. In germline, CDR1 is SGHTS, CDR2 YDEGEE. CDR3 residues: CASSLTGVPGELFF. The DNA of the CDR3 is TGTGCCAGCAGTTTGACAGGGGTCCCCGGGGAGCTGTTTTTT.

Details on this clonotype: Being one base from a much bigger clone, this may be a read error. V gene TRBV9 combines with J gene TRBJ2-1; D uncertain. The CDR3 contains 18 residues. Germline V gene lookup returns CDR1 SGDLS and CDR2 YYNGEE. This CDR3 reads CASSVAEDTRSSYSEQFF. The CDR3 coding sequence is TGTGCCAGCAGCGTAGCTGAGGATACTCGGAGCTCCTACAGTGAGCAGTTCTTC.

This clonotype was picked up many times. The V and J genes are TRBV24-1 and TRBJ2-1, with TRBD2 identical over 10 bases. CDR3 length equals 15 residues. The ends lost 4 bases at V and 8 bases at J; junction bases unmatched: 7. The germline V gene has CDR1 KGHDR and CDR2 SFDVKD. Written as DNA, the CDR3 is TGTGCCACCAGTGACCCGGGACTAGCGAACGATGAGCAGTTCTTC. Residues: CATSDPGLANDEQFF.